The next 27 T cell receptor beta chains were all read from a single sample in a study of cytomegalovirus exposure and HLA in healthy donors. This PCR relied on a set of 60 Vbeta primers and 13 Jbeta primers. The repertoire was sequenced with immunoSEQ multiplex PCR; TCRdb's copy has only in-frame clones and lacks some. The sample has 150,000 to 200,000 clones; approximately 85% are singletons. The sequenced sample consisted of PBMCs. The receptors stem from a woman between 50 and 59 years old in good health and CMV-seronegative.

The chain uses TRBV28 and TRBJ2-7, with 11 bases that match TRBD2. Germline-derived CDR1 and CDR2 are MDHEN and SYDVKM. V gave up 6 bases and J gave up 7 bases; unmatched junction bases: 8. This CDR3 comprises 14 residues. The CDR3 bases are TGTGCCAGCAGGGATAGCGGGAGGGCCCGGGAGCAGTACTTC. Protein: CASRDSGRAREQYF.

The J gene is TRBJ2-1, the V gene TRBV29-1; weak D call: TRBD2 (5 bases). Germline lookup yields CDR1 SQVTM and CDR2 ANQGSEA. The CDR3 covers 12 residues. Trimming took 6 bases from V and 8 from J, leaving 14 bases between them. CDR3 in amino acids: CSVAEGFHEQFF. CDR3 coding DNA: TGCAGCGTCGCTGAGGGCTTCCATGAGCAGTTCTTC.

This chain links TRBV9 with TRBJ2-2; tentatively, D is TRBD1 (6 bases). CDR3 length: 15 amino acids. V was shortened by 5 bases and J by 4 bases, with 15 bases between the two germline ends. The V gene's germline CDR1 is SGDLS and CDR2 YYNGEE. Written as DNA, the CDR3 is TGTGCCAGCAGGGCCCGGGACACGAGCACCGGGGAGCTGTTTTTT. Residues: CASRARDTSTGELFF.

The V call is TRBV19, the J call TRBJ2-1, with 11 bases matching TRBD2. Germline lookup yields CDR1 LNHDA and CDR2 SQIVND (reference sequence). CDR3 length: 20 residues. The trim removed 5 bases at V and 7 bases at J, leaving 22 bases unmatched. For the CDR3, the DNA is TGTGCCAGTAGTCCACGGACCGCCGGGCTAGCGGGAGGAGGAGTGAATGAGCAGTTCTTC. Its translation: CASSPRTAGLAGGGVNEQFF.

The CDR3 bases are TGTGCCAGCAGTGAGGTTGCCGGCGGCAATCGCGCTGAGCAGTACTTC. This translates into CASSEVAGGNRAEQYF. The chain joins TRBV28 to TRBJ2-7, with D hard to call. V lost 5 bases to trimming and J lost 7 bases, with 24 bases between them. The CDR3 length is 16 residues. CDR1 and CDR2 from the germline V gene are MDHEN and SYDVKM.

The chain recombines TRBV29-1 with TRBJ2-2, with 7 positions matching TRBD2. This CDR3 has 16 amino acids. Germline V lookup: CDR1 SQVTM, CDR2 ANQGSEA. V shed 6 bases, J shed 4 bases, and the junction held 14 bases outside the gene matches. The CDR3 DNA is TGCAGCGTAAGTGGGAGGGCCAATGAAGTCACCGGGGAGCTGTTTTTT. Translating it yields CSVSGRANEVTGELFF.

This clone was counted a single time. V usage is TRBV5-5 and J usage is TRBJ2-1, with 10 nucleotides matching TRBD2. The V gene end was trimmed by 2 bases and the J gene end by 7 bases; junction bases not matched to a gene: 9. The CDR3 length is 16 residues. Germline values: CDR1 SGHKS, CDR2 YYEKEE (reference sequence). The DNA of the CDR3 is TGTGCCAGCAGCTTCTCCCTAGCGGGAGCTGAGAATGAGCAGTTCTTC. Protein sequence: CASSFSLAGAENEQFF.

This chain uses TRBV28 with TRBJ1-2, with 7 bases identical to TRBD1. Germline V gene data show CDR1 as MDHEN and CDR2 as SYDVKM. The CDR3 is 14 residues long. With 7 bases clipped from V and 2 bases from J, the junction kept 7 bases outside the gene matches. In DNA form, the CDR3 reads TGTGCCAGCATTTCGACAGGGCTGAACTATGGCTACACCTTC. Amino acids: CASISTGLNYGYTF.

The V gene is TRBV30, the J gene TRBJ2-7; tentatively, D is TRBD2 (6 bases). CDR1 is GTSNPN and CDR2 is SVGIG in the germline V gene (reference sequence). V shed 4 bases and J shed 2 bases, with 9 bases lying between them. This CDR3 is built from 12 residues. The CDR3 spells CAWTSVPYEQYF. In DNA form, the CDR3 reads TGTGCCTGGACTAGCGTACCCTACGAGCAGTACTTC.

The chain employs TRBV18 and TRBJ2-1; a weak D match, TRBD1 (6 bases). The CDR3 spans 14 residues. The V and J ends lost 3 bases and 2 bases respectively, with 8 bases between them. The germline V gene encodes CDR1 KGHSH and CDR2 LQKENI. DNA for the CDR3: TGTGCCAGCTCACCTCGGGACACCTACAATGAGCAGTTCTTC. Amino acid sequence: CASSPRDTYNEQFF. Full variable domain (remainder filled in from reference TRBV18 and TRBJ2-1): NAGVMQNPRHLVRRRGQEARLRCSPMKGHSHVYWYRQLPEEGLKFMVYLQKENIIDESGMPKERFSAEFPKEGPSILRIQQVVRGDSAAYFCASSPRDTYNEQFFGPGTRLTVL.

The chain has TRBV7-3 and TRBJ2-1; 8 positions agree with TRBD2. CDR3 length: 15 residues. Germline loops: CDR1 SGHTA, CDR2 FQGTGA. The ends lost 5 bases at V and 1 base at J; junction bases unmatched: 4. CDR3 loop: CASSRTSGSYNEQFF. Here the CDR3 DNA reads TGTGCCAGCAGCCGAACTAGCGGATCCTACAATGAGCAGTTCTTC. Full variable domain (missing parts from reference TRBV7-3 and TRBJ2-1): GAGVSQTPSNKVTEKGKYVELRCDPISGHTALYWYRQSLGQGPEFLIYFQGTGAADDSGLPNDRFFAVRPEGSVSTLKIQRTERGDSAVYLCASSRTSGSYNEQFFGPGTRLTVL.

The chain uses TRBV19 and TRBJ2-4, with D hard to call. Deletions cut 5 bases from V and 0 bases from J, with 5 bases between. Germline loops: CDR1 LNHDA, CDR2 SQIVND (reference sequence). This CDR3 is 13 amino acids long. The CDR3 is CASSGLAKNIQYF. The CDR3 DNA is TGTGCCAGTAGTGGGCTAGCCAAAAACATTCAGTACTTC.

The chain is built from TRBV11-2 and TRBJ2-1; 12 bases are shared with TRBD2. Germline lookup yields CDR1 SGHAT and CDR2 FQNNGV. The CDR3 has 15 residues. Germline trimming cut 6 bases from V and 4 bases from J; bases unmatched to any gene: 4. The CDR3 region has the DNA TGTGCCAGCAGGAGACTAGCGGGAGCTTACAATGAGCAGTTCTTC. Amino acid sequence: CASRRLAGAYNEQFF.

In DNA, the CDR3 is TGTGCCAGCAGCATACAGAACTATGGCTACACCTTC. This sequence encodes CASSIQNYGYTF. The chain couples TRBV28 to TRBJ1-2; D remains ambiguous. The V and J ends lost 6 bases and 2 bases respectively, with 7 bases between them. Germline CDR1 reads MDHEN; CDR2 reads SYDVKM. The CDR3 runs to 12 residues.

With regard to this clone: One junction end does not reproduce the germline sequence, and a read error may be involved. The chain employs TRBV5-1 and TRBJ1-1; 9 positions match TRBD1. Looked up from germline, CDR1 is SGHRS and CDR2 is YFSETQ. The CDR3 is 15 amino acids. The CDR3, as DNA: TGCGCCAGCAGCTTAGGACAGGGGCGGTACTCTGAAGCTTCCTTT. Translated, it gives CASSLGQGRYSEASF.

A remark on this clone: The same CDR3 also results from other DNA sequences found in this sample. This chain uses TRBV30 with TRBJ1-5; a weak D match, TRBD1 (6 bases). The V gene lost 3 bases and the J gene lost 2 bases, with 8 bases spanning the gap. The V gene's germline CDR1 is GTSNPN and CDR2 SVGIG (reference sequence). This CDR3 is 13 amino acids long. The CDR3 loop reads CAWSSGGNQPQHF. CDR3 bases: TGTGCCTGGAGCTCAGGGGGCAATCAGCCCCAGCATTTT.

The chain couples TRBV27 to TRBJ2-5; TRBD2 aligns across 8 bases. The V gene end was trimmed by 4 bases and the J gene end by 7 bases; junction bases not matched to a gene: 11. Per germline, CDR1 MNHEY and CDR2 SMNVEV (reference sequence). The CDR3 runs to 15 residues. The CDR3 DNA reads TGTGCCAGCAGTTATTCGACAGGCCTAGCGGGGACCCAGTACTTC. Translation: CASSYSTGLAGTQYF.

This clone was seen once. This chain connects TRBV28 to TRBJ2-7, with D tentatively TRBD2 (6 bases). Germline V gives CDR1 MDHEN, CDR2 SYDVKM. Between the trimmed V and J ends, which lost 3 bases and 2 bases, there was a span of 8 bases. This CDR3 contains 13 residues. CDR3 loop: CASSFAGPYEQYF. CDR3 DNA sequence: TGTGCCAGCAGTTTCGCGGGGCCCTACGAGCAGTACTTC.

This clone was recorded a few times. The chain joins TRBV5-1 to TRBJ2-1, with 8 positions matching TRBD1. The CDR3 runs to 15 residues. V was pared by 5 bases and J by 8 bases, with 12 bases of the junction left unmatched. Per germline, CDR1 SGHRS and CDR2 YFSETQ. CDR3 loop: CASRQSGTGHDEQFF. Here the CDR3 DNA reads TGCGCCAGCAGACAGTCCGGGACAGGTCATGATGAGCAGTTCTTC.

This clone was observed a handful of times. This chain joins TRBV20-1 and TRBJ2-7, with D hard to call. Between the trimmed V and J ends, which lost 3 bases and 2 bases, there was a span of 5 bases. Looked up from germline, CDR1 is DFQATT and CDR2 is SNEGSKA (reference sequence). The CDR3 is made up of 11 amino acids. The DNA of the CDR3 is TGCAGTGCTAGGTCAGCCTACGAGCAGTACTTC. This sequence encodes CSARSAYEQYF.

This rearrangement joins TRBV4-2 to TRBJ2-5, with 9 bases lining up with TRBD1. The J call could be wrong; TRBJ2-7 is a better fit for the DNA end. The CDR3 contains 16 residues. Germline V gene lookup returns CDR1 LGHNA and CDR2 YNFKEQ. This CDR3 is CASSQRPGQGEYEQYF. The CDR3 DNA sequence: TGTGCCAGCAGCCAAAGGCCGGGACAGGGAGAATACGAGCAGTACTTC.

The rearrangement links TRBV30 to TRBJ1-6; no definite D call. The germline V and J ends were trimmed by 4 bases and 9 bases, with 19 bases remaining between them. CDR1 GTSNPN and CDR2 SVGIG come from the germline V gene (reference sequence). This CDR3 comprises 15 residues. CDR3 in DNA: TGTGCCTGGACCATTTCCGAACTCGGAGTTTCACCCCTCCACTTT. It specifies CAWTISELGVSPLHF.

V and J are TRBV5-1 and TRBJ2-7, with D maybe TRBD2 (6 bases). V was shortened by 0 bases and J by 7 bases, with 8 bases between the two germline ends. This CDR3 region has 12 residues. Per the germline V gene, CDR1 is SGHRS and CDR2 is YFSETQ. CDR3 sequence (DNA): TGCGCCAGCAGCTTGGCGGGGACTGAGCAGTACTTC. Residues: CASSLAGTEQYF.

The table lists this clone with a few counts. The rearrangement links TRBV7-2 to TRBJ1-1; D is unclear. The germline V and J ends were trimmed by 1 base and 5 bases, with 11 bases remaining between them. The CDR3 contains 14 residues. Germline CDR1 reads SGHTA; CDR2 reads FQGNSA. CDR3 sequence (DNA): TGTGCCAGCAGCTTAGGGCTAGTTTGGACTGAAGCTTTCTTT. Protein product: CASSLGLVWTEAFF. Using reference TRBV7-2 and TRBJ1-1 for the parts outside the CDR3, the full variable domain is GAGVSQSPSNKVTEKGKDVELRCDPISGHTALYWYRQSLGQGLEFLIYFQGNSAPDKSGLPSDRFSAERTGGSVSTLTIQRTQQEDSAVYLCASSLGLVWTEAFFGQGTRLTVV.

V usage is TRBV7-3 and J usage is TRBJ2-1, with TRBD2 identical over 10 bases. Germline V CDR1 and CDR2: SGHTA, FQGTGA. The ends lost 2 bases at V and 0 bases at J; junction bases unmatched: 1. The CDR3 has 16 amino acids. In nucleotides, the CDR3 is TGTGCCAGCAGCTTAGCTAGCGGGAGCTCCTACAATGAGCAGTTCTTC. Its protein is CASSLASGSSYNEQFF.

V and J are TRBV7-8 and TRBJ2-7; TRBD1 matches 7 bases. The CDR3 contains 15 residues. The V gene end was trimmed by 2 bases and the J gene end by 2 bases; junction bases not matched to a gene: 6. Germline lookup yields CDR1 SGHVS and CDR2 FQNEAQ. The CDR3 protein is CASSLRTGDPYEQYF. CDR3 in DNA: TGTGCCAGCAGCTTAAGAACAGGGGACCCCTACGAGCAGTACTTC.

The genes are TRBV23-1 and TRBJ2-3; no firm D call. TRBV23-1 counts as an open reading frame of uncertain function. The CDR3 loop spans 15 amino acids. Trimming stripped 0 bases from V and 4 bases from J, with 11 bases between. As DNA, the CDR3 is TGCGCCAGCAGTCAATCGAGTAGCACCGCAGATACGCAGTATTTT. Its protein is CASSQSSSTADTQYF.